The 21 T cell receptor beta chains reported below all come from one sample, sequenced in a study of T cell repertoires in cytomegalovirus infection. TCRdb re-called the reads with MiXCR, one entry per CDR3 protein. The sample lists about 130,000 distinct CDR3 sequences, approximately 8.8% occurring once. Sequencing used PBMCs. The receptors come from a human donor in good health (CMV status not recorded). Some clones in this sample may be carry-over from other donors' samples.

The sample holds a few counts of this clonotype. Here the CDR3 reads CATSRDPSGGSDTQYF. CDR3 sequence (DNA): TGTGCCACCAGCAGAGACCCTAGCGGGGGGTCAGATACGCAGTATTTT. V gene TRBV15 combines with J gene TRBJ2-3, with TRBD2 identical over 11 bases. The V gene end was trimmed by 0 bases and the J gene end by 4 bases; junction bases not matched to a gene: 3. This CDR3 comprises 16 residues. CDR1 and CDR2 from the germline V gene are LNHNV and YYDKDF (reference sequence).

This clonotype was detected ten times or more. V is TRBV7-9 and J is TRBJ1-2; 8 nucleotides align to TRBD1. This CDR3 region has 13 residues. The trim removed 4 bases at V and 6 bases at J, leaving 4 bases unmatched. Germline CDR1 is SEHNR and CDR2 is FQNEAQ (reference sequence). CDR3 protein: CASSSTGADGYTF. In nucleotides, the CDR3 is TGTGCCAGCAGCTCGACAGGGGCGGATGGCTACACCTTC.

Comment on this clonotype: This may stem from a read error, because a much larger clone lies one nucleotide away. V gene TRBV29-1 combines with J gene TRBJ2-5, with D uncertain. The CDR3 length is 12 residues. CDR1 and CDR2 (germline): SQVTM, ANQGSEA. The CDR3 coding sequence is TGCAGCGTTGTCAGTTCACAAGAGACCCGGTACTTC. Amino acids: CSVVSSQETRYF.

In its sample, this clonotype was seen many times. The chain joins TRBV20-1 to TRBJ2-5; 9 bases line up with TRBD2. Germline V gene data show CDR1 as DFQATT and CDR2 as SNEGSKA (reference sequence). The CDR3 covers 15 residues. The trim removed 2 bases at V and 4 bases at J, leaving 8 bases unmatched. The CDR3 loop is CSARQAGGGRETQYF. As DNA, the CDR3 is TGCAGTGCTAGACAAGCGGGGGGCGGAAGAGAGACCCAGTACTTC.

This clonotype was found many times. The chain employs TRBV5-1 and TRBJ1-1; D may be TRBD1 (5 bases). The germline V gene has CDR1 SGHRS and CDR2 YFSETQ. Trimming stripped 4 bases from V and 0 bases from J, with 10 bases between. This CDR3 has 14 amino acids. The CDR3 sequence is CASSDGALNTEAFF. CDR3 nucleotides: TGCGCCAGCAGCGATGGGGCCCTGAACACTGAAGCTTTCTTT.

This clonotype was recorded at least ten times. CDR3 in DNA: TGTGCCAGCACCTTCTTTGAGGGAAATCCCGCCGGCTACACCTTC. Protein product: CASTFFEGNPAGYTF. V is TRBV2 and J is TRBJ1-2, with D uncertain. The CDR3 loop spans 15 amino acids. V gave up 7 bases and J gave up 8 bases, with 23 bases separating them. Germline V gene data show CDR1 as SNHLY and CDR2 as FYNNEI.

This clonotype was counted many times. This chain links TRBV11-2 with TRBJ1-1; possibly TRBD1 for D (5 bases). Germline V gene data show CDR1 as SGHAT and CDR2 as FQNNGV. V gave up 6 bases and J gave up 6 bases, with 17 bases separating them. The CDR3 has 14 residues. The CDR3 DNA is TGTGCCAGCAGTCCTATTGGGGGGGACGCTGAAGCTTTCTTT. This gives the protein CASSPIGGDAEAFF.

This clonotype was seen only a few times. This rearrangement joins TRBV5-5 to TRBJ2-2; D not certain. The CDR3 covers 13 residues. The V gene's germline CDR1 is SGHKS and CDR2 YYEKEE (reference sequence). V was trimmed by 3 bases and J by 4 bases, leaving 7 bases between them. DNA for the CDR3: TGTGCCAGCAGCTCAGCACCCACCGGGGAGCTGTTTTTT. As protein: CASSSAPTGELFF.

This clonotype has at least ten counts. The rearrangement uses TRBV6-6 and TRBJ2-7; no definite D call. Germline V gene lookup returns CDR1 MNHNY and CDR2 SVGAGI (reference sequence). Between the trimmed V and J ends, which lost 2 bases and 6 bases, there was a span of 11 bases. The CDR3 sequence is 13 residues long. CDR3 sequence (DNA): TGTGCCAGCAGTTACAAGTCCGGGCTCGAGCAGTACTTC. It translates to CASSYKSGLEQYF.

The rearrangement links TRBV2 to TRBJ1-1, with D maybe TRBD1 (5 bases). The germline gives CDR1 SNHLY, CDR2 FYNNEI. The length of the CDR3 is 14 residues. The V end was cut by 6 bases, the J end by 4 bases, with 15 bases between. Here the CDR3 DNA reads TGTGCCAGCAGCTTACAGGTGCTCATCACTGAAGCTTTCTTT. Its protein product is CASSLQVLITEAFF. Complete variable domain (other parts from reference TRBV2 and TRBJ1-1): EPEVTQTPSHQVTQMGQEVILRCVPISNHLYFYWYRQILGQKVEFLVSFYNNEISEKSEIFDDQFSVERPDGSNFTLKIRSTKLEDSAMYFCASSLQVLITEAFFGQGTRLTVV.

In this sample, this clonotype turned up many times. The chain recombines TRBV29-1 with TRBJ2-1; D is unresolved. The CDR3 runs 11 residues. CDR1 and CDR2 from the germline V gene are SQVTM and ANQGSEA. Trimming pared 4 bases from V and 6 bases from J, leaving 7 bases between. The CDR3 reads CSVVHFNEQFF. The CDR3 nucleotides read TGCAGCGTTGTCCACTTCAATGAGCAGTTCTTC.

This clonotype was seen ten or more times. The rearrangement joins TRBV7-2 to TRBJ2-3; 11 bases match TRBD2. This CDR3 spans 16 amino acids. Germline CDR1 and CDR2: SGHTA and FQGNSA. The J segment lost 2 bases and the V segment lost 5 bases, leaving 6 bases of the junction unmatched. The CDR3 here is CASSARLAGPTDTQYF. CDR3 nucleotide sequence: TGTGCCAGCAGCGCCAGACTAGCGGGGCCCACAGATACGCAGTATTTT.

This clonotype was observed many times. This chain links TRBV7-2 with TRBJ1-3; 9 bases line up with TRBD1. Trimming removed 5 bases from V and 4 bases from J; junction bases left unmatched: 6. This CDR3 comprises 15 residues. Germline V CDR1 and CDR2: SGHTA, FQGNSA. The CDR3 DNA reads as TGTGCCAGCAGCCCTACAGGGGGCACAGGAAACACCATATATTTT. As protein: CASSPTGGTGNTIYF.

This clonotype was observed at least ten times. This chain connects TRBV7-9 to TRBJ2-7, with 8 bases aligning to TRBD2. Germline loops: CDR1 SEHNR, CDR2 FQNEAQ (reference sequence). Trimming cost V 2 bases and J 4 bases; bases outside gene matches: 10. The CDR3 extends over 16 amino acids. CDR3 DNA: TGTGCCAGCAGCTTACGGAGCGGGGGCCCCCTGTACGAGCAGTACTTC. Its protein product is CASSLRSGGPLYEQYF. The full variable domain, its missing parts supplied by reference TRBV7-9 and TRBJ2-7, is DTGVSQNPRHKITKRGQNVTFRCDPISEHNRLYWYRQTLGQGPEFLTYFQNEAQLEKSRLLSDRFSAERPKGSFSTLEIQRTEQGDSAMYLCASSLRSGGPLYEQYFGPGTRLTVT.

This clonotype was seen many times. The chain carries TRBV28 and TRBJ2-3; 7 bases are shared with TRBD1. Germline V gene lookup returns CDR1 MDHEN and CDR2 SYDVKM. This CDR3 comprises 13 residues. J lost 3 bases, V lost 7 bases, and 4 bases had no gene match. The CDR3 region is CASTSGGTDTQYF. The DNA for the CDR3 is TGTGCCAGCACCTCAGGGGGAACAGATACGCAGTATTTT. Based on the CDR3 plus reference TRBV28 and TRBJ2-3, the full variable domain is DVKVTQSSRYLVKRTGEKVFLECVQDMDHENMFWYRQDPGLGLRLIYFSYDVKMKEKGDIPEGYSVSREKKERFSLILESASTNQTSMYLCASTSGGTDTQYFGPGTRLTVL.

This clonotype was seen a handful of times. The V call is TRBV27, the J call TRBJ1-2; D is perhaps TRBD1 (5 bases). V was pared by 6 bases and J by 2 bases, with 13 bases between. The CDR3 covers 14 residues. Germline lookup yields CDR1 MNHEY and CDR2 SMNVEV (reference sequence). CDR3 bases: TGTGCCAGCAGCCCACGGACACAAAACTATGGCTACACCTTC. This gives the protein CASSPRTQNYGYTF.

This clonotype was detected many times. The chain employs TRBV28 and TRBJ1-2; 7 bases map to TRBD1. Germline V CDR1 and CDR2: MDHEN, SYDVKM. The CDR3 contains 14 residues. With V trimmed by 2 bases and J by 0 bases, 0 bases remained unmatched. CDR3 sequence (DNA): TGTGCCAGCAGTTTAACAGGGGCTAACTATGGCTACACCTTC. This codes for CASSLTGANYGYTF.

The chain links TRBV9 to TRBJ1-1; D not certain. V was pared by 0 bases and J by 1 base, with 16 bases between. Germline V gene lookup returns CDR1 SGDLS and CDR2 YYNGEE. CDR3 length: 17 amino acids. The CDR3 here is CASSVGVRSGSNTEAFF. CDR3 in DNA: TGTGCCAGCAGCGTAGGGGTCAGGTCGGGATCGAACACTGAAGCTTTCTTT. The full variable domain, rest sourced from reference TRBV9 and TRBJ1-1, is DSGVTQTPKHLITATGQRVTLRCSPRSGDLSVYWYQQSLDQGLQFLIQYYNGEERAKGNILERFSAQQFPDLHSELNLSSLELGDSALYFCASSVGVRSGSNTEAFFGQGTRLTVV.

This clonotype has more than one count but fewer than ten. The V call is TRBV18, the J call TRBJ1-2; the D gene is possibly TRBD1 (6 bases). The germline gives CDR1 KGHSH, CDR2 LQKENI. The CDR3 sequence is 14 residues long. The V and J ends lost 0 bases and 4 bases respectively, with 9 bases between them. CDR3 protein: CASSPPTGPYGYTF. As DNA, the CDR3 is TGTGCCAGCTCACCACCCACAGGGCCCTATGGCTACACCTTC.

There are a few counts of this clonotype. This chain links TRBV5-1 with TRBJ2-7, with D possibly being TRBD1 or TRBD2 (5 bases each). The CDR3 totals 14 residues. Trimming took off 4 bases at V and 3 bases at J, with 14 bases between the two ends. From germline, CDR1 is SGHRS and CDR2 YFSETQ. The CDR3 here is CASSRGDGDYEQYF. The DNA of the CDR3 is TGCGCCAGCAGCCGAGGGGACGGAGACTACGAGCAGTACTTC.

There are a few counts of this clonotype. The chain couples TRBV5-6 to TRBJ1-1, with 7 nucleotides matching TRBD1. This CDR3 comprises 15 residues. Per the germline V gene, CDR1 is SGHDT and CDR2 is YYEEEE. V dropped 2 bases and J dropped 4; count of bases not matched to a gene: 8. CDR3 in amino acids: CASSFFRTGSTEAFF. The DNA for the CDR3 is TGTGCCAGCAGCTTTTTTCGGACAGGCAGCACTGAAGCTTTCTTT.